One sample yielded the 28 T cell receptor beta chains listed below, sequenced in a study of CD8+CD57+ T cells in acquired aplastic anemia. The study profiled TCR beta VDJ and CDR3 using genomic DNA as template. TCRdb passed the reads through MiXCR, listing each CDR3 protein once. The sample has around 170,000 distinct CDR3 sequences; 50% to 75% are singletons. Sequencing was carried out using sorted CD4+, CD8+, or CD8+CD57+ T cells (not recorded which) from PBMCs. Receptors originate from a human donor in good health.

V and J are TRBV6-1 and TRBJ1-6, with 7 bases that match TRBD1. J lost 9 bases, V lost 6 bases, and 5 bases had no gene match. The CDR3 has 13 amino acids. From germline, CDR1 is MNHNS and CDR2 SASEGT. CDR3 nucleotides: TGTGCCAGCAGGACAGGGCTTCTTTCACCCCTCCACTTT. Protein product: CASRTGLLSPLHF.

This sequence joins TRBV7-9 and TRBJ2-3; TRBD1 matches 7 bases. The CDR3 is 16 residues long. The V segment lost 4 bases and the J segment 6 bases; nucleotides outside the gene matches: 13. Germline V gene data show CDR1 as SEHNR and CDR2 as FQNEAQ (reference sequence). Here the CDR3 DNA reads TGTGCCAGCAGCTCTCTATGGACAGGCGCAAGCGATACGCAGTATTTT. Protein product: CASSSLWTGASDTQYF.

V usage is TRBV7-2 and J usage is TRBJ1-1; possible D gene TRBD1, 5 bases. This CDR3 has 15 residues. Looked up from germline, CDR1 is SGHTA and CDR2 is FQGNSA. Trimming left V 5 bases short and J 14 bases short, with 27 bases between. DNA for the CDR3: TGTGCCAGCAGCCCTTGGGGGAGAGACTACAATGAGCAGTTCTTT. Its protein product is CASSPWGRDYNEQFF.

By sample share, this clonotype is medium-sized. The chain has TRBV19 and TRBJ1-1; TRBD1 matches 9 bases. Germline V gives CDR1 LNHDA, CDR2 SQIVND (reference sequence). V shed 3 bases and J 0 bases; nucleotides not matched to a gene: 5. The CDR3 contains 16 residues. The DNA for the CDR3 is TGTGCCAGTAGTATTCATGGGACAGGGCTGAACACTGAAGCTTTCTTT. The encoded protein is CASSIHGTGLNTEAFF.

The chain links TRBV6-5 to TRBJ2-1; 7 bases match TRBD2. The CDR3 contains 13 residues. From germline, CDR1 is MNHEY and CDR2 SVGAGI. The J segment lost 9 bases and the V segment lost 2 bases, leaving 4 bases of the junction unmatched. CDR3 DNA sequence: TGTGCCAGCAGTTACCCCGGGGGGAGTGAGCAGTTCTTC. Translation: CASSYPGGSEQFF.

The genes are TRBV7-2 and TRBJ1-6; 7 bases align to TRBD1. The CDR3 consists of 17 residues. Trimming removed 3 bases from V and 4 bases from J; junction bases left unmatched: 9. Germline CDR1 reads SGHTA; CDR2 reads FQGNSA. The CDR3 DNA sequence: TGTGCCAGCAGCTTGGCGACAGGGCGGGTTTATAATTCACCCCTCCACTTT. Translating gives CASSLATGRVYNSPLHF.

V and J are TRBV29-1 and TRBJ2-5; D may match TRBD1 or TRBD2 (5 bases each). Per germline, CDR1 SQVTM and CDR2 ANQGSEA. CDR3 length: 13 residues. With 6 bases removed from V and 2 bases from J, the gap between germline ends came to 13 bases. In DNA form, the CDR3 reads TGCAGCGTGAGAGGGGCCCGTCAAGAGACCCAGTACTTC. Translation gives CSVRGARQETQYF.

J is TRBJ2-1 and V is TRBV2; TRBD1 matches 10 bases. After removal of 8 bases from V and 4 bases from J, the junction contained 8 bases not matched to a gene. Per the germline V gene, CDR1 is SNHLY and CDR2 is FYNNEI. The CDR3 runs 15 residues. The CDR3 protein is CASLKPGQGYNEQFF. The CDR3 nucleotides read TGTGCCAGCCTTAAACCGGGACAGGGGTACAATGAGCAGTTCTTC.

To note about this clonotype: At one end, the junction sequence differs from germline, possibly due to a read error. This chain uses TRBV2 with TRBJ2-7; D uncertain. From germline, CDR1 is SNHLY and CDR2 FYNNEI. The CDR3 runs to 14 residues. DNA for the CDR3: TGTGCCAGCGGCCCCACGGCCAGAGCCTACGGGCAGTACTTC. It is translated as CASGPTARAYGQYF. Using reference TRBV2 and TRBJ2-7 for the parts outside the CDR3, the full variable domain is EPEVTQTPSHQVTQMGQEVILRCVPISNHLYFYWYRQILGQKVEFLVSFYNNEISEKSEIFDDQFSVERPDGSNFTLKIRSTKLEDSAMYFCASGPTARAYGQYFGPGTRLTVT.

The chain joins TRBV19 to TRBJ1-6, with D perhaps matching TRBD1 (6 bases). The CDR3 extends over 13 amino acids. Per the germline V gene, CDR1 is LNHDA and CDR2 is SQIVND (reference sequence). Trimming removed 9 bases from V and 5 bases from J, with 11 bases in between. CDR3 amino acids: CASRQVDNSPLHF. The DNA of the CDR3 is TGTGCCAGCAGACAGGTGGATAATTCACCCCTCCACTTT.

The V call is TRBV10-2, the J call TRBJ2-1, with D hard to call. The V gene's germline CDR1 is WSHSY and CDR2 SAAADI. V was shortened by 4 bases and J by 3 bases, with 10 bases between the two germline ends. This CDR3 is built from 14 residues. For the CDR3, the DNA is TGCGCCAGCAGTGCGCTGACGGTCTACAATGAGCAGTTCTTC. Translated, it gives CASSALTVYNEQFF.

This chain connects TRBV7-2 to TRBJ2-7, with TRBD2 matching over 11 bases. Germline CDR1 is SGHTA and CDR2 is FQGNSA. The CDR3 runs to 15 residues. The ends lost 3 bases at V and 2 bases at J; junction bases unmatched: 3. CDR3 sequence reads: CASSFLLAGAYEQYF. In nucleotides, the CDR3 is TGTGCCAGCAGCTTCTTACTAGCGGGGGCCTACGAGCAGTACTTC. The whole variable domain, remainder taken from reference TRBV7-2 and TRBJ2-7, is GAGVSQSPSNKVTEKGKDVELRCDPISGHTALYWYRQSLGQGLEFLIYFQGNSAPDKSGLPSDRFSAERTGGSVSTLTIQRTQQEDSAVYLCASSFLLAGAYEQYFGPGTRLTVT.

This clonotype showed up just a few times. The rearrangement uses TRBV19 and TRBJ2-3, with D tentatively TRBD2 (6 bases). The germline CDR1 and CDR2 sequences are LNHDA and SQIVND (reference sequence). Trimming pared 5 bases from V and 4 bases from J, leaving 13 bases between. The CDR3 sequence is 14 residues long. The CDR3 DNA reads as TGTGCCAGTAGTTTGGGACTCTTCGCAGATACGCAGTATTTT. Translation gives CASSLGLFADTQYF.

The V call is TRBV5-1, the J call TRBJ2-7; 9 bases are shared with TRBD1. The germline gives CDR1 SGHRS, CDR2 YFSETQ. This CDR3 has 16 amino acids. The V gene end was trimmed by 4 bases and the J gene end by 2 bases; junction bases not matched to a gene: 10. CDR3 sequence: CASSAPEQGATYEQYF. The CDR3 bases are TGCGCCAGCAGCGCCCCGGAACAGGGGGCAACCTACGAGCAGTACTTC.

V and J are TRBV7-9 and TRBJ1-1; possible D gene TRBD1, 6 bases. V was cut by 4 bases and J by 6 bases, with 15 bases left in between. The germline CDR1 and CDR2 sequences are SEHNR and FQNEAQ (reference sequence). The CDR3 length is 14 residues. Here the CDR3 DNA reads TGTGCCAGCAGCTCCTACAGGGAGGGCGCTGAAGCTTTCTTT. Translation: CASSSYREGAEAFF.

This clonotype was seen ten or more times. V and J are TRBV12-3 or TRBV12-4 and TRBJ1-3, with 7 bases that match TRBD1. The V gene end was trimmed by 11 bases and the J gene end by 0 bases; junction bases not matched to a gene: 7. The CDR3 is made up of 14 amino acids. CDR3 nucleotides: TGTGCCGTAACAGGGGCCTTCTCTGGAAACACCATATATTTT. This sequence encodes CAVTGAFSGNTIYF.

The V and J genes are TRBV7-3 and TRBJ1-1; no clear D. The germline V and J ends were trimmed by 2 bases and 0 bases, with 19 bases remaining between them. The CDR3 is 18 amino acids. Germline V gene lookup returns CDR1 SGHTA and CDR2 FQGTGA. The CDR3 DNA reads as TGTGCCAGCAGCTTAGCGCTTCTGTCCAAGCTTATGAACACTGAAGCTTTCTTT. It translates to CASSLALLSKLMNTEAFF.

The V and J genes are TRBV11-1 and TRBJ2-5; D may correspond to TRBD1 or TRBD2 (5 bases each). V dropped 3 bases and J dropped 2 bases, with 7 bases sitting between them. Germline CDR1 reads SGHAT; CDR2 reads FQDESV (reference sequence). This CDR3 spans 13 amino acids. This CDR3 reads CASSLGVQETQYF. The CDR3 region has the DNA TGTGCCAGCAGCTTGGGGGTGCAAGAGACCCAGTACTTC.

This clonotype occurred many times. V gene TRBV7-9 combines with J gene TRBJ1-2; D gene ambiguous. This CDR3 comprises 11 residues. Per germline, CDR1 SEHNR and CDR2 FQNEAQ (reference sequence). The V gene lost 2 bases and the J gene lost 8 bases, with 6 bases spanning the gap. The CDR3 region is CASSLYYGYTF. In DNA, the CDR3 is TGTGCCAGCAGCTTATATTACGGCTACACCTTC.

The chain employs TRBV5-1 and TRBJ2-3; possibly TRBD1 or TRBD2 for D (5 bases each). Trimming shortened V by 1 base and J by 0 bases, and 9 bases separated the two germline ends. The CDR3 is made up of 15 amino acids. CDR1 and CDR2 from the germline V gene are SGHRS and YFSETQ. CDR3 residues: CASSLRDGSTDTQYF. The CDR3 nucleotides read TGCGCCAGCAGCTTGCGGGACGGGAGCACAGATACGCAGTATTTT.

This clonotype occurred once. The chain employs TRBV9 and TRBJ1-6; TRBD1 is a possible D gene (6 bases). Germline V gives CDR1 SGDLS, CDR2 YYNGEE. The germline V and J ends were trimmed by 0 bases and 7 bases, with 11 bases remaining between them. The CDR3 is 15 residues long. CDR3 amino acids: CASSVATDRNSPLHF. The CDR3 nucleotides read TGTGCCAGCAGCGTAGCTACAGACAGGAATTCACCCCTCCACTTT.

This clonotype came up many times. The chain joins TRBV2 to TRBJ2-7; no clear D gene. The length of the CDR3 is 13 residues. Trimming took off 8 bases at V and 0 bases at J, with 11 bases between the two ends. CDR1 and CDR2 from the germline V gene are SNHLY and FYNNEI. The DNA for the CDR3 is TGTGCCAGCGTTGGCGGATCCTCCTACGAGCAGTACTTC. Its protein is CASVGGSSYEQYF.

This clonotype was seen many times. The chain is built from TRBV7-8 and TRBJ2-5, with a weak D call TRBD2 (6 bases). The CDR3 is made up of 14 amino acids. CDR1 and CDR2 from the germline V gene are SGHVS and FQNEAQ. V was cut by 2 bases and J by 4 bases, with 11 bases left in between. CDR3: CASSLLSLAETQYF. CDR3 in DNA: TGTGCCAGCAGCTTATTGTCACTAGCAGAGACCCAGTACTTC.

J is TRBJ1-2 and V is TRBV19; D gene unclear. The CDR3 is 12 residues long. CDR1 and CDR2 (germline): LNHDA, SQIVND (reference sequence). V was trimmed by 3 bases and J by 4 bases, leaving 6 bases between them. DNA for the CDR3: TGTGCCAGTAGTATCCAGGCCTATGGCTACACCTTC. Its translation is CASSIQAYGYTF.

V and J are TRBV4-1 and TRBJ2-5; a possible D gene is TRBD2 (5 bases). The V gene lost 2 bases and the J gene lost 5 bases, with 12 bases spanning the gap. Germline V gene lookup returns CDR1 MGHRA and CDR2 YSYEKL. The CDR3 spans 14 residues. CDR3 loop: CASSQRDLGETQYF. In nucleotides, the CDR3 is TGCGCCAGCAGCCAACGGGATTTGGGGGAGACCCAGTACTTC.

The rearrangement links TRBV20-1 to TRBJ1-1; unclear D gene. This CDR3 is built from 13 residues. The V end lost 2 bases, the J end lost 1 base, and 8 bases lay between the germline ends. Germline assignment: CDR1 DFQATT and CDR2 SNEGSKA (reference sequence). CDR3 loop: CSARLPSNTEAFF. Here the CDR3 DNA reads TGCAGTGCTAGATTACCATCGAACACTGAAGCTTTCTTT.

The CDR3 DNA is TGTGCCACCAGTGATTTGTCAGGGAGGCAGCCCCAGCATTTT. Translated, it gives CATSDLSGRQPQHF. The chain uses TRBV24-1 and TRBJ1-5; a weak D match, TRBD1 (5 bases). Trimming removed 0 bases from V and 7 bases from J, with 9 bases in between. CDR1 is KGHDR and CDR2 is SFDVKD in the germline V gene. There are 14 residues in the CDR3.

In its sample, this clonotype was seen a few times. This chain joins TRBV7-6 and TRBJ2-3, with 15 bases matching TRBD2. Germline V lookup: CDR1 SGHVS, CDR2 FNYEAQ. The CDR3 is made up of 20 amino acids. V trimming: 5 bases; J trimming: 5 bases; junction bases outside the gene matches: 17. As DNA, the CDR3 is TGTGCCAGCAGCCATCGAAGGACTAGCGGGGGGGCGAGTCCTTTAGATACGCAGTATTTT. Translated, it gives CASSHRRTSGGASPLDTQYF.